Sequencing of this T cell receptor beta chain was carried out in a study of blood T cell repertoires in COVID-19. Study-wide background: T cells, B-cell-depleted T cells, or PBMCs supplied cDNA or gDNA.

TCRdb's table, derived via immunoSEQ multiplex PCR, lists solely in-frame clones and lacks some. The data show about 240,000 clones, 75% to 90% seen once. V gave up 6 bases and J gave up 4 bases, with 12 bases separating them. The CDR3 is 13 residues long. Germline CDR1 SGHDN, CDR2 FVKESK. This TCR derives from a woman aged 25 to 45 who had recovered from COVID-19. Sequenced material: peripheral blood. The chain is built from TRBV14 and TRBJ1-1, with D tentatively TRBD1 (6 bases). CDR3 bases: TGTGCCAGCAGTCTTCAGGGGAGCACTGAAGCTTTCTTT. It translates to CASSLQGSTEAFF.